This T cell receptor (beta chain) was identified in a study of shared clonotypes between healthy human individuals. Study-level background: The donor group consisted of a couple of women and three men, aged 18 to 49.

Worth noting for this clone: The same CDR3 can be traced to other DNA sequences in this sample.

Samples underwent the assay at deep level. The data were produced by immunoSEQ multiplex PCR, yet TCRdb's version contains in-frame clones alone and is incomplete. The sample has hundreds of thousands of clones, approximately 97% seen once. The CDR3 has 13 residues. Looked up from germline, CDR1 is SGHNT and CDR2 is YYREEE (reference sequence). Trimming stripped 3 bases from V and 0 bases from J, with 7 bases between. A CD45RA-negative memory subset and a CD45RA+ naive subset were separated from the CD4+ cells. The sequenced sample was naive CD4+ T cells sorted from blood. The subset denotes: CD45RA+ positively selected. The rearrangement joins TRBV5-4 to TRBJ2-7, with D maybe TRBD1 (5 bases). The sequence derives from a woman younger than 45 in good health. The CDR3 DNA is TGTGCCAGCAGCTCTCAGGGCTCCTACGAGCAGTACTTC. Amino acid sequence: CASSSQGSYEQYF. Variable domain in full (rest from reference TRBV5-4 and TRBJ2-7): ETGVTQSPTHLIKTRGQQVTLRCSSQSGHNTVSWYQQALGQGPQFIFQYYREEENGRGNFPPRFSGLQFPNYSSELNVNALELDDSALYLCASSSQGSYEQYFGPGTRLTVT.